The 15 T cell receptor beta chains listed next were all sequenced from one sample in a study of blood T cells in healthy people across ages. A sample-barcoded 5' primer and a J-beta primer mix were used in a second PCR of roughly 6 to 11 cycles. Using its own MiXCR run on the 5' RACE reads, TCRdb lists one record per CDR3 protein. This repertoire shows approximately 1.5 million distinct CDR3 sequences, about 42% found once; its top ten account for about 4.1%. Specimen: blood. These receptors originate from a woman younger than 35 in good health.

This chain links TRBV11-2 with TRBJ2-5, with 11 bases identical to TRBD1. The end of the DNA fits TRBJ2-7 better, so the J call may be wrong. This CDR3 region has 15 residues. CDR1 and CDR2 (germline): SGHAT, FQNNGV. The CDR3 sequence is CASRAPGQGEYEQYF. For the CDR3, the DNA is TGTGCCAGCAGGGCCCCGGGACAGGGGGAGTACGAGCAGTACTTC.

A word on this clonotype: Germline and junction disagree at one end, which may indicate a read error. The chain employs TRBV7-9 and TRBJ1-2, with TRBD1 matching over 7 bases. CDR1 is SEHNR, CDR2 FQNEAQ, per germline (reference sequence). This CDR3 region has 14 residues. CDR3 sequence (DNA): TGTGCCAGCAGCGTATCCGGGACAGAATATGGCCACACCTTC. Encoded protein: CASSVSGTEYGHTF. Full variable domain (missing parts from reference TRBV7-9 and TRBJ1-2): DTGVSQNPRHKITKRGQNVTFRCDPISEHNRLYWYRQTLGQGPEFLTYFQNEAQLEKSRLLSDRFSAERPKGSFSTLEIQRTEQGDSAMYLCASSVSGTEYGHTFGSGTRLTVV.

Of note for this clonotype: At one end, the junction sequence differs from germline, possibly due to a read error. The chain has TRBV11-2 and TRBJ2-5; 8 nucleotides match TRBD1. The DNA end lines up better with TRBJ2-7; the J call may be wrong. This CDR3 spans 15 amino acids. Germline lookup yields CDR1 SGHAT and CDR2 FQNNGV. The CDR3 bases are TGTGCCAGCGGCTTATGGGATAGGACAGGGACCGAGCAGTACTTC. Encoded protein: CASGLWDRTGTEQYF.

The chain joins TRBV10-3 to TRBJ2-7; 7 bases fit TRBD2. CDR3 length equals 15 residues. Germline V gene sequence: CDR1 ENHRY, CDR2 SYGVKD. V trimming: 2 bases; J trimming: 7 bases; junction bases outside the gene matches: 11. CDR3: CAISERGAPGGEQYF. The CDR3 nucleotides read TGTGCCATCAGTGAGAGAGGGGCACCGGGGGGTGAGCAGTACTTC.

This chain joins TRBV6-5 and TRBJ2-2, with D perhaps matching TRBD2 (5 bases). Trimming took off 0 bases at V and 5 bases at J, with 16 bases between the two ends. This CDR3 region has 17 residues. Germline V lookup: CDR1 MNHEY, CDR2 SVGAGI. CDR3 protein: CASSYSSPNWRTGELFF. The CDR3 nucleotides read TGTGCCAGCAGTTACTCGAGTCCCAATTGGAGGACCGGGGAGCTGTTTTTT.

This clonotype occurred a few times. The chain couples TRBV29-1 to TRBJ1-4; the D is unclear. CDR1 is SQVTM and CDR2 is ANQGSEA in the germline V gene. This CDR3 comprises 12 residues. The CDR3: CGARNRGEKLFF. CDR3 bases: TGCGGAGCCAGAAACCGTGGTGAAAAACTGTTTTTT.

The chain joins TRBV24-1 to TRBJ2-3; TRBD2 aligns across 14 bases. Germline V gene data show CDR1 as KGHDR and CDR2 as SFDVKD. The CDR3 is made up of 18 amino acids. V lost 3 bases and J lost 4; bases outside the gene matches: 8. The CDR3 DNA is TGTGCCACCAGTGATGCCGGGACTAGCGGGAGTATCTCAGATACGCAGTATTTT. Translation gives CATSDAGTSGSISDTQYF.

This chain connects TRBV20-1 to TRBJ1-6; 9 nucleotides align to TRBD1. CDR3 length: 18 residues. J was trimmed by 0 bases and V by 3 bases; bases with no gene match: 9. CDR1 is DFQATT, CDR2 SNEGSKA, per germline (reference sequence). The CDR3, as DNA: TGCAGTGCTAGGGGACAGGGTGATGCTGCCTCCTATAATTCACCCCTCCACTTT. As protein: CSARGQGDAASYNSPLHF.

This clonotype has only a few counts. Here the CDR3 DNA reads TGTGCCAGCAACGAAGACAGAAACTATGGCTACACCTTC. Translation: CASNEDRNYGYTF. The chain recombines TRBV6-2 or TRBV6-3 with TRBJ1-2; D is perhaps TRBD1 (5 bases). Trimming pared 7 bases from V and 2 bases from J, leaving 11 bases between. The CDR3 totals 13 residues. The germline gives CDR1 MNHEY, CDR2 SVGEGT.

To note about this clonotype: The germline gene is not matched at one end of the junction; a read error may be the cause. The chain combines TRBV2 with TRBJ1-1; unclear D gene. Germline V lookup: CDR1 SNHLY, CDR2 FYNNEI. The CDR3 has 13 residues. The CDR3 nucleotides are TGTGTCAGCAGTTCAGACTCGGGAGCTGAAGCTTTCTTT. It is translated as CVSSSDSGAEAFF. The full variable domain, in which reference TRBV2 and TRBJ1-1 provide the parts outside the CDR3, is EPEVTQTPSHQVTQMGQEVILRCVPISNHLYFYWYRQILGQKVEFLVSFYNNEISEKSEIFDDQFSVERPDGSNFTLKIRSTKLEDSAMYFCVSSSDSGAEAFFGQGTRLTVV.

The chain combines TRBV12-3 or TRBV12-4 with TRBJ2-1; no reliable D call. CDR3 length: 14 residues. V gave up 4 bases and J gave up 5 bases, with 12 bases separating them. CDR3: CASSYSGFHNEQFF. CDR3 coding DNA: TGTGCCAGCAGTTATTCCGGGTTCCACAATGAGCAGTTCTTC.

This clonotype was seen more than once but under ten times. The chain couples TRBV21-1 to TRBJ2-3; no DNA check was done on the table's D call, TRBD2. TRBV21-1 is designated a pseudogene. This CDR3 contains 16 residues. The CDR3 coding sequence is TGTGCCAGCAGCAAAGGACTAGCGGGAGATTCAGATACGCAGTATTTT. Protein sequence: CASSKGLAGDSDTQYF.

The chain couples TRBV14 to TRBJ2-1; D ambiguous. This CDR3 is built from 11 residues. Germline V gene data show CDR1 as SGHDN and CDR2 as FVKESK. V gave up 3 bases and J gave up 13 bases, with 10 bases separating them. The CDR3 region is CASSHAETQFF. Written as DNA, the CDR3 is TGTGCCAGCAGCCACGCAGAGACCCAGTTCTTC.

The V and J genes are TRBV27 and TRBJ1-2; unclear D gene. CDR1 is MNHEY, CDR2 SMNVEV, per germline (reference sequence). This CDR3 region has 19 residues. V lost 1 base to trimming and J lost 1 base, with 22 bases between them. The CDR3 sequence: CASSLYSRGFRESNYGYTF. Here the CDR3 DNA reads TGTGCCAGCAGTTTATATAGCCGCGGTTTTAGAGAAAGTAACTATGGCTACACCTTC.

This clonotype has more than one count but fewer than ten. CDR3 DNA: TGCAGCGTTGAAGAGGGAGGATGGCCTGGCTACACCTTC. It is translated as CSVEEGGWPGYTF. This chain uses TRBV29-1 with TRBJ1-2, with D unresolved. The CDR3 covers 13 residues. The V gene's germline CDR1 is SQVTM and CDR2 ANQGSEA. Trimming stripped 0 bases from V and 7 bases from J, with 12 bases between.